The clone carrying this T cell receptor (beta chain) was counted many times. Its antigen is still unknown. These data originate in a study of T cells in Graves' hyperthyroidism and ophthalmopathy. TCR beta CDR3 regions were amplified from RNA. The study used the HTBI primer set for a first-round RT-PCR of the TCR CDR3. TCRdb called the multiplex PCR reads again in MiXCR, with one record for every CDR3 protein. Of around 700,000 distinct CDR3 sequences in the sample, roughly 32% were seen once. The germline V and J ends were trimmed by 1 base and 6 bases, with 12 bases remaining between them. Germline V lookup: CDR1 SGHDN, CDR2 FVKESK. The CDR3 is 14 residues long. The study's findings and limits: The model anticipated ophthalmopathy a median around six months pre-onset.

Diagnoses were established using clinical symptoms, serum thyroxine and TRAb, thyroid ultrasound and orbital computed tomography. The V gene is TRBV14, the J gene TRBJ1-1; D not certain. Sequenced input: blood. The receptor's source is a woman in her thirties or forties with Graves' hyperthyroidism. CDR3 nucleotides: TGTGCCAGCAGCCAAGTAAGTAGGGTGGCTGAAGCTTTCTTT. This sequence encodes CASSQVSRVAEAFF.